This TCR beta chain was identified in a study of blood T cell repertoires in COVID-19. Turning to the study itself: PBMCs, B-cell-depleted T cells, or T cells provided the cDNA or gDNA that made up the material.

V lost 3 bases, J lost 5 bases, and 8 bases lay in between. The CDR3 runs 11 residues. The germline V gene encodes CDR1 DFQATT and CDR2 SNEGSKA (reference sequence). Per the original data handling: Amplification with reference gene primers provided the estimates of nucleated cell counts. Repertoires were generated with immunoSEQ multiplex PCR, while TCRdb's copy carries only in-frame clones and drops some. V and J calls and clone size are as listed in that table; D and trimming were resolved from the DNA. Of approximately 88,000 clones detected, 80% appear once; the ten largest clones hold roughly 8.6%.

V gene TRBV20-1 combines with J gene TRBJ2-7; no clear D. The clonotype was recovered from a man aged 45-60 years who had recovered from COVID-19. The material sequenced was peripheral blood. The CDR3 DNA follows: TGCAGTGCTAGTAGTGGCCACGAGCAGTACTTC. As protein: CSASSGHEQYF.